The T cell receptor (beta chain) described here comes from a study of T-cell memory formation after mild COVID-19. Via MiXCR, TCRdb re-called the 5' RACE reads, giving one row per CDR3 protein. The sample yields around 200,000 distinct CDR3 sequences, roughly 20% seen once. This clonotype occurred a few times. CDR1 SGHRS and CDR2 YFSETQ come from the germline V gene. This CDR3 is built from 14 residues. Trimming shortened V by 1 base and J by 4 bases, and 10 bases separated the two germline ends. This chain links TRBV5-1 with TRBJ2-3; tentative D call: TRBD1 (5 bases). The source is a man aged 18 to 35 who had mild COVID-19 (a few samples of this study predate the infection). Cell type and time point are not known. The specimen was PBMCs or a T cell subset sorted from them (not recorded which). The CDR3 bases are TGCGCCAGCAGCTTGTGGCAGGGCTCAGATACGCAGTATTTT. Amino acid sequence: CASSLWQGSDTQYF.